Sequencing of this TCR beta chain was carried out in a study of shared clonotypes between healthy human individuals. Original processing methods: As immunoSEQ supplied junction-only sequences (without quality scores), filtering differed. Method: immunoSEQ multiplex PCR; TCRdb's copy keeps in-frame clones and lacks some. The V and J calls and clone size were taken over from that table, and D and trimming were inferred from the DNA. The data show a few hundred thousand clones, with 65% seen just once and roughly 10% held by the top ten. This clone was detected a few times. The source material was memory CD4+ T cells sorted from blood. Subset described: CD45RA-negative fraction. The clonotype was recovered from a man in his thirties or forties in good health.

The CDR3 reads CASSRGGLSKGTEAFF. For the CDR3, the DNA is TGTGCCAGCTCACGCGGGGGGCTCTCTAAGGGCACTGAAGCTTTCTTT. V gene TRBV18 combines with J gene TRBJ1-1; a possible D gene is TRBD1 (6 bases). The V end lost 4 bases, the J end lost 4 bases, and 19 bases lay between the germline ends. Germline CDR1 KGHSH, CDR2 LQKENI. This CDR3 has 16 residues.